The sequence of this T cell receptor (beta chain) was determined in a study of cytomegalovirus exposure and HLA in healthy donors. The germline CDR1 and CDR2 sequences are SNHLY and FYNNEI. There are 15 residues in the CDR3. V was clipped by 5 bases and J by 5 bases; unmatched bases: 9. The PCR ran on 60 Vbeta and 13 Jbeta primers. Here immunoSEQ multiplex PCR was the method, and the copy in TCRdb shows in-frame clones only, minus some. This sample carries 130,000 to 150,000 clones, about 75% of them seen once, and the ten largest clones take 3.5% to 5%. This sequence joins TRBV2 and TRBJ1-2; 9 nucleotides line up with TRBD1. This TCR was sampled from a man aged 18-30 years in good health and CMV-seronegative. Sequences were obtained from PBMCs. CDR3 bases: TGTGCCAGCAGTCCTTTACAGGGGGCGGGGTATGGCTACACCTTC. Protein: CASSPLQGAGYGYTF.